The clone carrying this TCR beta chain was detected many times. The antigen remains undetermined. V shed 6 bases and J 4 bases; nucleotides not matched to a gene: 9. The germline V gene encodes CDR1 MNHNS and CDR2 SASEGT. CDR3 length equals 15 residues. Regarding time point: pre-sensitization, week 0. Specified treatment: therapeutic diphenylcyclopropenone sensitization with weekly scalp DPC. The data derive from a study of human T cells and chemical hapten exposure. The overall study: Patch testing was performed with 0.01% DPC on the upper back, with reading at 6 days. Minor pooled library volume differences mainly drove per-sample TCR yield variation.

TCRdb independently ran MiXCR on the RACE reads; one entry per CDR3 protein. The table has 250,000 to 300,000 distinct CDR3 sequences, 7.5% to 8% seen once. Study-wide points: There was no change with DPC sensitization in TCRs above 1 in 1000 frequency.

The source was whole blood, collected in connection with sensitization to the hapten diphenylcyclopropenone (DPC). The receptor comes from a man between 18 and 35 years old with alopecia areata. Some clones in this sample may be carry-over from other donors' samples. V is TRBV6-1 and J is TRBJ1-2, with 9 bases matching TRBD1. DNA for the CDR3: TGTGCCAGCAGGCAAGACAGGGGGAATTCCTATGGCTACACCTTC. Protein product: CASRQDRGNSYGYTF.